This TCR beta chain was captured in a study of blood T cell repertoires in COVID-19. Study background: COVID-19 samples from acute and convalescent phases originated in the United States, Italy and Spain. The cDNA or gDNA used as material had been derived from T cells, B-cell-depleted T cells, or PBMCs.

In the original analysis: For nucleated cells, counts were estimated from reference gene primer amplification. The protocol was immunoSEQ multiplex PCR, while the TCRdb copy is restricted to in-frame clones and leaves out a portion. The D gene and trimming were derived from the DNA, and the V and J assignments and clone size from that table. The sample shows about 100,000 clones, approximately 88% of them seen only once. This CDR3 has 16 amino acids. V shed 3 bases and J 4 bases; nucleotides not matched to a gene: 5. CDR1 SGDLS and CDR2 YYNGEE come from the germline V gene. The sample comprised peripheral blood. V usage is TRBV9 and J usage is TRBJ2-3; 13 bases are a match to TRBD2. The receptor comes from a man aged 45-65 years with active or convalescent COVID-19. The CDR3 nucleotides read TGTGCCAGCAGCGGAAGGACTAGCGGGAGAGCAGATACGCAGTATTTT. It yields the protein CASSGRTSGRADTQYF.